Shown below are 13 T cell receptor beta chains from a single sample sequenced in a study of blood T cell repertoires in COVID-19. Assay used: immunoSEQ multiplex PCR; TCRdb lists only in-frame clones, some missing. The sample shows approximately 86,000 clones, just under 85% of them seen only once. Sequencing was performed on peripheral blood. All receptors come from a middle-aged man with acute or convalescent COVID-19.

The chain combines TRBV7-9 with TRBJ1-2; 12 positions agree with TRBD1. The J segment lost 7 bases and the V segment lost 6 bases, leaving 12 bases of the junction unmatched. CDR1 and CDR2 from the germline V gene are SEHNR and FQNEAQ (reference sequence). The CDR3 is made up of 16 amino acids. Here the CDR3 DNA reads TGTGCCAGCAGTAAGCCGGGACAGGGGGCAAGCGGTGGCTACACCTTC. Residues: CASSKPGQGASGGYTF.

This rearrangement joins TRBV28 to TRBJ1-4; unclear D gene. The germline V and J ends were trimmed by 8 bases and 5 bases, with 12 bases remaining between them. This CDR3 has 13 residues. Germline V lookup: CDR1 MDHEN, CDR2 SYDVKM. In DNA form, the CDR3 reads TGTGCCAGCCGTCCGCGGGAAAATGAAAAACTGTTTTTT. Translation: CASRPRENEKLFF.

The CDR3 is CASSEGTGPSSYEQYF. In nucleotides, the CDR3 is TGTGCCAGCAGTGAAGGAACAGGGCCGAGCTCCTACGAGCAGTACTTC. This rearrangement joins TRBV2 to TRBJ2-7; a weak D match, TRBD1 (6 bases). V lost 1 base and J lost 0, with 13 bases in between. Germline-derived CDR1 and CDR2 are SNHLY and FYNNEI. The CDR3 length is 16 residues.

The chain uses TRBV5-4 and TRBJ2-3; tentative D call: TRBD2 (6 bases). The CDR3 contains 13 residues. Germline V gene sequence: CDR1 SGHNT, CDR2 YYREEE (reference sequence). Here the CDR3 reads CAMGGQRTDTQYF. CDR3 nucleotides: TGTGCTATGGGGGGTCAAAGGACAGATACGCAGTATTTT.

The V call is TRBV5-5, the J call TRBJ2-2, with 7 positions matching TRBD1. Germline-derived CDR1 and CDR2 are SGHKS and YYEKEE (reference sequence). The CDR3 extends over 13 amino acids. V shed 3 bases, J shed 7 bases, and the junction held 3 bases outside the gene matches. The CDR3 DNA sequence: TGTGCCAGCAGCTCACCAGGGGGCGGGGAGCTGTTTTTT. Translation gives CASSSPGGGELFF.

The CDR3 sequence: CASSNRGASGELFF. CDR3 DNA sequence: TGTGCCAGCAGTAACCGGGGTGCCTCAGGGGAGCTGTTTTTT. J is TRBJ2-2 and V is TRBV6-5, with D perhaps matching TRBD2 (5 bases). V shed 5 bases and J shed 8 bases, with 15 bases lying between them. The CDR3 runs 14 residues. The germline gives CDR1 MNHEY, CDR2 SVGAGI.

The chain has TRBV6-2 or TRBV6-3 and TRBJ1-6; 7 positions match TRBD1. Germline V lookup: CDR1 MNHEY, CDR2 SVGEGT. The CDR3 is made up of 16 amino acids. With 2 bases clipped from V and 3 bases from J, the junction kept 4 bases outside the gene matches. The CDR3 here is CASSYGQARYNSPLHF. For the CDR3, the DNA is TGTGCCAGCAGTTACGGACAGGCGCGCTATAATTCACCCCTCCACTTT.

V usage is TRBV5-6 and J usage is TRBJ1-2; no firm D call. Germline V gives CDR1 SGHDT, CDR2 YYEEEE. This CDR3 comprises 12 residues. Deletions cut 1 base from V and 4 bases from J, with 5 bases between. The CDR3 DNA reads as TGTGCCAGCAGCTTGTTCGGCTATGGCTACACCTTC. The encoded protein is CASSLFGYGYTF.

This chain joins TRBV10-1 and TRBJ1-1; TRBD1 matches at 7 bases. Germline CDR1 WNHNN, CDR2 SYGVQD (reference sequence). V lost 6 bases, J lost 12 bases, and 13 bases stayed unmatched. CDR3 size: 13 residues. The CDR3 DNA sequence: TGCGCCAGCAGCCCTCAGTCGGGACAGTTTACTTTCTTT. Residues: CASSPQSGQFTFF.

V and J are TRBV27 and TRBJ2-3; 11 bases map to TRBD2. Germline assignment: CDR1 MNHEY and CDR2 SMNVEV (reference sequence). After removal of 6 bases from V and 0 bases from J, the junction contained 11 bases not matched to a gene. This CDR3 comprises 18 residues. The CDR3 coding sequence is TGTGCCAGCAGCCTGGGACTAGCGGAGTTACTTAGCACAGATACGCAGTATTTT. Amino acids: CASSLGLAELLSTDTQYF.

The chain joins TRBV7-9 to TRBJ2-5; D is unresolved. The CDR3 runs to 14 residues. Deletions cut 3 bases from V and 3 bases from J, with 11 bases between. From germline, CDR1 is SEHNR and CDR2 FQNEAQ (reference sequence). CDR3 loop: CASSFLTQEETQYF. The CDR3 DNA reads as TGTGCCAGCAGCTTCCTAACTCAAGAAGAGACCCAGTACTTC. The full variable domain, rest sourced from reference TRBV7-9 and TRBJ2-5, is DTGVSQNPRHKITKRGQNVTFRCDPISEHNRLYWYRQTLGQGPEFLTYFQNEAQLEKSRLLSDRFSAERPKGSFSTLEIQRTEQGDSAMYLCASSFLTQEETQYFGPGTRLLVL.

The chain is built from TRBV6-5 and TRBJ1-1; tentative D call: TRBD1 (5 bases). CDR1 is MNHEY, CDR2 SVGAGI, per germline. Trimming shortened V by 8 bases and J by 6 bases, and 16 bases separated the two germline ends. The CDR3 is made up of 13 amino acids. For the CDR3, the DNA is TGTGCCAGCGGTTCTGGGGGGAGGCCTGAAGCTTTCTTT. It specifies CASGSGGRPEAFF.

The chain has TRBV7-2 and TRBJ1-5; TRBD1 matches 8 bases. The germline gives CDR1 SGHTA, CDR2 FQGNSA. The CDR3 is 16 residues long. The V gene end was trimmed by 0 bases and the J gene end by 6 bases; junction bases not matched to a gene: 7. CDR3 amino acids: CASSLAAGGGPQPQHF. For the CDR3, the DNA is TGTGCCAGCAGCTTAGCAGCAGGGGGCGGCCCTCAGCCCCAGCATTTT.